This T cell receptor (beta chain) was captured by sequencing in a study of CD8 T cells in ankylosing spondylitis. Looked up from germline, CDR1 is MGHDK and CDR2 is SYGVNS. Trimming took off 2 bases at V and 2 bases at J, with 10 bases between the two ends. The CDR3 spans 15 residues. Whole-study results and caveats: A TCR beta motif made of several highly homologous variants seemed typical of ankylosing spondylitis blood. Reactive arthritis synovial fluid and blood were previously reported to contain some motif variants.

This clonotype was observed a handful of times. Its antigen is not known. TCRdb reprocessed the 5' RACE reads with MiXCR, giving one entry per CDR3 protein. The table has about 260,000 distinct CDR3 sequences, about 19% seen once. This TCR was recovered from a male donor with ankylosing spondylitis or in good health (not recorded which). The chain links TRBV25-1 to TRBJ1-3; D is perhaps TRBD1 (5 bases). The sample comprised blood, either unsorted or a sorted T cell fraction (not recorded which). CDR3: CASSEGGTAGNTIYF. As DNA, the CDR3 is TGTGCCAGCAGTGAAGGGGGGACGGCTGGAAACACCATATATTTT.